These 8 T cell receptor beta chains came from one sample sequenced in a study of OX40 agonist ivuxolimab in advanced cancers. Only in-frame clones appear in the TCRdb table, and some are missing; sequencing was by immunoSEQ multiplex PCR. The table has tens of thousands of clones, 86% seen once; the top ten hold under 4.5%. Sequencing was performed on CD4+ or CD8+ T cells sorted from blood, taken in a trial of the OX40 agonist ivuxolimab. The source is an adult with an advanced solid tumor such as melanoma, head and neck, liver or kidney cancer.

V gene TRBV18 combines with J gene TRBJ2-7; 7 bases map to TRBD1. This CDR3 region has 15 residues. The V segment lost 3 bases and the J segment 4 bases; nucleotides outside the gene matches: 9. Germline CDR1 is KGHSH and CDR2 is LQKENI. CDR3 protein: CASSPVRDRYYEQYF. CDR3 coding DNA: TGTGCCAGCTCACCGGTGAGGGACAGATATTACGAGCAGTACTTC.

CDR3 sequence (DNA): TGTGCCAGCCGCACAGGGGCGGATGAAAAACTGTTTTTT. It translates to CASRTGADEKLFF. V usage is TRBV19 and J usage is TRBJ1-4; the match to TRBD1 covers 7 bases. CDR3 length: 13 amino acids. The V gene end was trimmed by 9 bases and the J gene end by 6 bases; junction bases not matched to a gene: 7. Germline V gene sequence: CDR1 LNHDA, CDR2 SQIVND (reference sequence). Full variable domain (missing parts from reference TRBV19 and TRBJ1-4): DGGITQSPKYLFRKEGQNVTLSCEQNLNHDAMYWYRQDPGQGLRLIYYSQIVNDFQKGDIAEGYSVSREKKESFPLTVTSAQKNPTAFYLCASRTGADEKLFFGSGTQLSVL.

This rearrangement joins TRBV5-1 to TRBJ2-3; 7 bases align to TRBD1. Germline V gene lookup returns CDR1 SGHRS and CDR2 YFSETQ. This CDR3 is 15 amino acids long. J was trimmed by 2 bases and V by 6 bases; bases with no gene match: 9. The CDR3: CASTAQGSPTDTQYF. CDR3 nucleotide sequence: TGCGCCAGCACAGCACAGGGGTCACCCACAGATACGCAGTATTTT.

This clone was found once. The rearrangement links TRBV13 to TRBJ2-2, with 7 bases aligning to TRBD1. With 3 bases clipped from V and 0 bases from J, the junction kept 4 bases outside the gene matches. The germline V gene has CDR1 PRHDT and CDR2 FYEKMQ (reference sequence). The CDR3 length is 16 residues. CDR3 nucleotides: TGTGCCAGCAGCTTGGACAGGTCTCCGAACACCGGGGAGCTGTTTTTT. Protein sequence: CASSLDRSPNTGELFF.

The chain recombines TRBV7-2 with TRBJ2-1; weak D call: TRBD2 (6 bases). Deletions cut 7 bases from V and 5 bases from J, with 15 bases between. This CDR3 contains 14 residues. The germline CDR1 and CDR2 sequences are SGHTA and FQGNSA. The chain's CDR3 is CASKLERANNEQFF. DNA for the CDR3: TGTGCCAGCAAGTTGGAGCGGGCCAACAATGAGCAGTTCTTC.

CDR3 DNA sequence: TGTGCCAGCAGTTTGGGCAGCTTGAGCTCTGGAAACACCATATATTTT. It yields the protein CASSLGSLSSGNTIYF. The chain uses TRBV28 and TRBJ1-3; D gene uncertain. Germline V gene sequence: CDR1 MDHEN, CDR2 SYDVKM. The length of the CDR3 is 16 residues. V lost 3 bases and J 0 bases, leaving 12 bases between the germline ends.

The V call is TRBV7-2, the J call TRBJ2-5; 10 nucleotides line up with TRBD1. V lost 1 base to trimming and J lost 4 bases; unmatched junction nucleotides: 0. The CDR3 length is 14 residues. Germline loops: CDR1 SGHTA, CDR2 FQGNSA. This CDR3 reads CASSLGTGGETQYF. CDR3 DNA sequence: TGTGCCAGCAGCTTAGGGACAGGGGGAGAGACCCAGTACTTC. The variable domain in full, with the rest retrieved from reference TRBV7-2 and TRBJ2-5, is GAGVSQSPSNKVTEKGKDVELRCDPISGHTALYWYRQSLGQGLEFLIYFQGNSAPDKSGLPSDRFSAERTGGSVSTLTIQRTQQEDSAVYLCASSLGTGGETQYFGPGTRLLVL.

The chain combines TRBV4-3 with TRBJ1-2; D is unclear. Per germline, CDR1 LGHNA and CDR2 YSLEER. There are 13 residues in the CDR3. Trimming took 4 bases from V and 4 from J, leaving 10 bases between them. CDR3 bases: TGCGCCAGCAGCCGAGACGGTGCCTATGGCTACACCTTC. Translating it yields CASSRDGAYGYTF.